This T cell receptor beta chain is from a study of cytomegalovirus exposure and HLA in healthy donors. CDR3 length: 12 residues. Germline assignment: CDR1 LNHNV and CDR2 YYDKDF (reference sequence). Between the trimmed V and J ends, which lost 0 bases and 11 bases, there was a span of 8 bases. The PCR employed 60 Vbeta primers together with 13 Jbeta primers. Sequencing used immunoSEQ multiplex PCR; TCRdb keeps in-frame clones, though not all of them. The sample consists of some 110,000 clones, approximately 80% of them appearing once. Findings of the study overall: Using a false discovery rate of 0.05, a later analysis showed that approximately 17,000 TCR beta sequences were associated with HLA alleles.

Concerning this clone: Its matching antigen is unknown.

Sequencing used PBMCs. The V call is TRBV15, the J call TRBJ2-1, with D unclear. This clonotype was obtained from a man aged 25-40 years in good health and CMV-seropositive. In DNA, the CDR3 is TGTGCCACCAGCAGAGATAGATCACAGCAGTTCTTC. The encoded protein is CATSRDRSQQFF.